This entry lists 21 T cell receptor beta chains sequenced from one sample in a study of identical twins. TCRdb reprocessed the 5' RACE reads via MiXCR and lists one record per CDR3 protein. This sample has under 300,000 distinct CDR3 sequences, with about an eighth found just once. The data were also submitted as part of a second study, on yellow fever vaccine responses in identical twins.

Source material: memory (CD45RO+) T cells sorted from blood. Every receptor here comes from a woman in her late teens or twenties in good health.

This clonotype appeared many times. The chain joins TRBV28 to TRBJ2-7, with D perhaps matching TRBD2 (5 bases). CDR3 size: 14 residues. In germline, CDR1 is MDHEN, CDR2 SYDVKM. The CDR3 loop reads CSSGRSGYSYEQYF. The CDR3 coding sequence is TGTAGCTCGGGTCGGAGCGGCTACTCCTACGAGCAGTACTTC.

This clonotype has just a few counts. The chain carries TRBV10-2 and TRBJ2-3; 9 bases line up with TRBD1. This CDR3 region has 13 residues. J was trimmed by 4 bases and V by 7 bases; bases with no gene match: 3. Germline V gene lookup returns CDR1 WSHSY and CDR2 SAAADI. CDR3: CASIDRGADTQYF. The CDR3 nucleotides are TGCGCCAGCATAGACAGGGGGGCAGATACGCAGTATTTT.

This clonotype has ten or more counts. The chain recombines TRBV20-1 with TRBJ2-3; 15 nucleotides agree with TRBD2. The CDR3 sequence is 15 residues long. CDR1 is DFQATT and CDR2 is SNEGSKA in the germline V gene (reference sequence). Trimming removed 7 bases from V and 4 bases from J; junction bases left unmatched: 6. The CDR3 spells CSVRTSGRESDTQYF. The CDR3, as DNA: TGCAGTGTTCGGACTAGCGGGAGGGAATCAGATACGCAGTATTTT.

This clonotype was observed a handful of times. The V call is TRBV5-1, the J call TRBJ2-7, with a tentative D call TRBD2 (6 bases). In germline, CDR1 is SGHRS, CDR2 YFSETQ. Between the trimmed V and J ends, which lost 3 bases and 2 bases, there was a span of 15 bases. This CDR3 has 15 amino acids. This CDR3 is CASSSSGEPPYEQYF. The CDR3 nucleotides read TGCGCCAGCAGCTCTTCGGGGGAGCCCCCCTACGAGCAGTACTTC.

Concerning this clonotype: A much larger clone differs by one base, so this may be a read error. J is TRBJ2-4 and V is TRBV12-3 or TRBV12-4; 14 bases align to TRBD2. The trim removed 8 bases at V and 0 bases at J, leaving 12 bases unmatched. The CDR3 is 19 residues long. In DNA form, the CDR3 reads TGTGCCAGCTGTCCGTGGACTAGCGGGGGGTCTCTAGCCAAAAACATTCAGTACTTC. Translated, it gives CASCPWTSGGSLAKNIQYF.

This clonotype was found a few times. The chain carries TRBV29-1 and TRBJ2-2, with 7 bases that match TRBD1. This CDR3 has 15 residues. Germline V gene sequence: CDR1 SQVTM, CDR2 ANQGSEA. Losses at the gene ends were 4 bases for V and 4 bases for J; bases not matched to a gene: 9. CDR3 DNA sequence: TGCAGCGTTGGCCGTACAGGGGATCGCACCGGGGAGCTGTTTTTT. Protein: CSVGRTGDRTGELFF.

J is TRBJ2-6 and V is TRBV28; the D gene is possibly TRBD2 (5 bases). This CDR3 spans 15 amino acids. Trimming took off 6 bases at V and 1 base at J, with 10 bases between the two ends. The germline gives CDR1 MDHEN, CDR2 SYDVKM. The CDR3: CASRGSGSGANVLTF. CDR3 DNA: TGTGCCAGCAGAGGCAGCGGATCTGGGGCCAACGTCCTGACTTTC.

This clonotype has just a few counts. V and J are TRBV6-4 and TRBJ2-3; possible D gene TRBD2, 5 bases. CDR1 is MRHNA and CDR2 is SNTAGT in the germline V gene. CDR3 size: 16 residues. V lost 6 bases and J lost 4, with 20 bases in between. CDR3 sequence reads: CASSPYAGGGADTQYF. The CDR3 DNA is TGTGCCAGCAGCCCATACGCCGGAGGCGGCGCAGATACGCAGTATTTT.

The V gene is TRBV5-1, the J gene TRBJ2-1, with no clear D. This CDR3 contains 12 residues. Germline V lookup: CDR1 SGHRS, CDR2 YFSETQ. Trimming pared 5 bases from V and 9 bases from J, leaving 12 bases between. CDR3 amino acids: CASREPGGEQFF. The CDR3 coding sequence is TGCGCCAGCAGAGAGCCCGGCGGTGAGCAGTTCTTC.

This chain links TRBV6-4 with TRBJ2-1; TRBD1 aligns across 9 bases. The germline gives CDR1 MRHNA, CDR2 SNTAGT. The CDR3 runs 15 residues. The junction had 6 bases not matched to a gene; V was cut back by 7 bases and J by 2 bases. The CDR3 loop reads CASTAGTGPYNEQFF. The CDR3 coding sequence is TGTGCCAGCACGGCCGGGACAGGGCCCTACAATGAGCAGTTCTTC.

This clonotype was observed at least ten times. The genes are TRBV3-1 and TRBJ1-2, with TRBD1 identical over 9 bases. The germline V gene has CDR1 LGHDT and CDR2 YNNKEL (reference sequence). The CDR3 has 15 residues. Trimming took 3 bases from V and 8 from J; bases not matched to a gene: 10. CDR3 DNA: TGTGCCAGCAGCCAGAGACAGGGGGGCAATAGCGGCTACACCTTC. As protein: CASSQRQGGNSGYTF.

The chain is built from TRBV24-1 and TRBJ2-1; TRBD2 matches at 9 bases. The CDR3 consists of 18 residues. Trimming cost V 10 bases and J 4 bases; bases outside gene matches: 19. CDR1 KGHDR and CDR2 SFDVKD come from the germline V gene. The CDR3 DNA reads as TGTGCCACAGCCCCGTCTAGCGGGACCATAGCGGGGTACAATGAGCAGTTCTTC. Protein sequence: CATAPSSGTIAGYNEQFF.

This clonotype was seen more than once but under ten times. CDR3 nucleotides: TGTGCCAGCAGCTTTCCGCTTAGCGGGGGTTCCTACGAGCAGTACTTC. It is translated as CASSFPLSGGSYEQYF. The chain links TRBV7-2 to TRBJ2-7; 9 bases fit TRBD2. Germline CDR1 reads SGHTA; CDR2 reads FQGNSA. This CDR3 has 16 residues. The V segment lost 3 bases and the J segment 1 base; nucleotides outside the gene matches: 7.

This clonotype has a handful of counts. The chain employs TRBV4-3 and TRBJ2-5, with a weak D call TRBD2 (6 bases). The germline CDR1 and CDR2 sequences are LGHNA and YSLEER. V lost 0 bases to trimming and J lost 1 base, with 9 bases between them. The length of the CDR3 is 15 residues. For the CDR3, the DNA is TGCGCCAGCAGCCAAGAATGGACTACCCAAGAGACCCAGTACTTC. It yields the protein CASSQEWTTQETQYF.

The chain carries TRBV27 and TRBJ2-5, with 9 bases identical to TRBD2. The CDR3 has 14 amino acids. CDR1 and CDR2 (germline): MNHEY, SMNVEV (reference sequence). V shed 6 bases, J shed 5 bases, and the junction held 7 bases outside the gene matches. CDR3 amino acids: CASSRSGRGETQYF. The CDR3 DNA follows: TGTGCCAGCAGCCGTAGCGGGAGAGGGGAGACCCAGTACTTC.

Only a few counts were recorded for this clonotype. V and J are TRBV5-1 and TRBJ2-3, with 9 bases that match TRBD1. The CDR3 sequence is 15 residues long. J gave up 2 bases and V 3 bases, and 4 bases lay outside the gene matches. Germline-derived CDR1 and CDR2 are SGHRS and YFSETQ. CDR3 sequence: CASSSGQGITDTQYF. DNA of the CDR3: TGCGCCAGCAGCTCGGGACAGGGAATCACAGATACGCAGTATTTT.

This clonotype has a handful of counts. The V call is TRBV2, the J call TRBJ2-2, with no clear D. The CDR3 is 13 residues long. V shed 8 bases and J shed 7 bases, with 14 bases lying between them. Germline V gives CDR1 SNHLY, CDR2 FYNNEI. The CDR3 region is CASGTDGNGELFF. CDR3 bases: TGTGCCAGCGGTACAGATGGGAACGGGGAGCTGTTTTTT. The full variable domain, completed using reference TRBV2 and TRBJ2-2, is EPEVTQTPSHQVTQMGQEVILRCVPISNHLYFYWYRQILGQKVEFLVSFYNNEISEKSEIFDDQFSVERPDGSNFTLKIRSTKLEDSAMYFCASGTDGNGELFFGEGSRLTVL.

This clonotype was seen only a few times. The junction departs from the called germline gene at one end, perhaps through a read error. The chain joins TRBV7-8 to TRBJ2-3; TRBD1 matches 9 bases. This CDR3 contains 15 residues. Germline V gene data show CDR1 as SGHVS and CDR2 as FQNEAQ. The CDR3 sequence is CASSLVDTTGQGSNF. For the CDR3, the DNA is TGTGCCAGCAGCTTAGTGGATACCACGGGACAGGGTAGTAATTTT.

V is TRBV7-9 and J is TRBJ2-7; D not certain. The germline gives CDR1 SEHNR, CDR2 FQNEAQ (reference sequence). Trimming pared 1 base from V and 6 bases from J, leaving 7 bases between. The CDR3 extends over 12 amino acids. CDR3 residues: CASSLVDSEQYF. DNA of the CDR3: TGTGCCAGCAGCTTAGTTGATTCCGAGCAGTACTTC.

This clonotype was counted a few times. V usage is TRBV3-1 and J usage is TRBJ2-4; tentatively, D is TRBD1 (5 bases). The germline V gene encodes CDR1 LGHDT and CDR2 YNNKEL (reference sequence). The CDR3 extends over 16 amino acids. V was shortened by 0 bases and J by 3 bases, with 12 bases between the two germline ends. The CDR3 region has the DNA TGTGCCAGCAGCCAAGATACAGGAAGGGGCAAAAACATTCAGTACTTC. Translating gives CASSQDTGRGKNIQYF.

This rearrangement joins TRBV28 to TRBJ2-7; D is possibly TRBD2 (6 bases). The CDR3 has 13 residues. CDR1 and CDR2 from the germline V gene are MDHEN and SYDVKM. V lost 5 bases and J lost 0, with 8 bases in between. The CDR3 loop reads CASSRGTSYEQYF. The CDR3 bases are TGTGCCAGCAGTCGCGGGACCTCCTACGAGCAGTACTTC. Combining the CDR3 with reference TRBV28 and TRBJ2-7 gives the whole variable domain DVKVTQSSRYLVKRTGEKVFLECVQDMDHENMFWYRQDPGLGLRLIYFSYDVKMKEKGDIPEGYSVSREKKERFSLILESASTNQTSMYLCASSRGTSYEQYFGPGTRLTVT.